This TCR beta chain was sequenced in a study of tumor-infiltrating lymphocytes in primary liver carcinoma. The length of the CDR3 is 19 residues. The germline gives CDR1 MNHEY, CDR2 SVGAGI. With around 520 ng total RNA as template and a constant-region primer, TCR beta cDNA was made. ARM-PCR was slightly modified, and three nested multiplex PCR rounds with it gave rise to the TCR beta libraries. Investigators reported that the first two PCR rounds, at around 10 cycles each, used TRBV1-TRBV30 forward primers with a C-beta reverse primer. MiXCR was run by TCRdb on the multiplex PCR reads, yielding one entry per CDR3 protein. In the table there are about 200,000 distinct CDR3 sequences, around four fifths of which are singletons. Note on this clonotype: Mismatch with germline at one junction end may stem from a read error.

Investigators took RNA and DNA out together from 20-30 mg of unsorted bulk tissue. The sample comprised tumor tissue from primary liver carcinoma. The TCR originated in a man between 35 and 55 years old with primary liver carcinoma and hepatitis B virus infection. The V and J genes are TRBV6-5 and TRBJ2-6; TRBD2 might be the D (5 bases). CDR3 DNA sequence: TGCGCTAGCAGCCGACCCTGGGTAGGGCCCTTATCTGGGGCCAACGTCCTGACTTTC. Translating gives CASSRPWVGPLSGANVLTF.